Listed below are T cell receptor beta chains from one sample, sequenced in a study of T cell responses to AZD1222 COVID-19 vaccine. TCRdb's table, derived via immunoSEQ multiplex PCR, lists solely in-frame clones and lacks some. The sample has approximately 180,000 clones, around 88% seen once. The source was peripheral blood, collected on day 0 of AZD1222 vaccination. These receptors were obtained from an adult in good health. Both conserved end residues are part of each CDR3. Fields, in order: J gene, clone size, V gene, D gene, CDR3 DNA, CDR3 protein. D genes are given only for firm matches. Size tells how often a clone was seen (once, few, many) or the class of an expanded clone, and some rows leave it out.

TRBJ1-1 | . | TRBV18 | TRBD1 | TGTGCCAGCTCACCATTGGGGCAGGGGGCTGGCACTGAAGCTTTCTTT | CASSPLGQGAGTEAFF
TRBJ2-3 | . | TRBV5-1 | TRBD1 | TGCGCCAGCAGCTTGGCGGACAGGGTCCCAGATACGCAGTATTTT | CASSLADRVPDTQYF
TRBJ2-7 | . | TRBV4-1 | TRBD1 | TGCGCCAGCAGCCAAGAAAAGGGGACAGGGTTCTACGAGCAGTACTTC | CASSQEKGTGFYEQYF
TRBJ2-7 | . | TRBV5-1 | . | TGCGCCAGCAGCTTGGCTCTAGCCGGCGAGCAGTACTTC | CASSLALAGEQYF
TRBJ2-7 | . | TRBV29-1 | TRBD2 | TGCAGCGTCGAAACGGGACTAGCCCCCTACGAGCAGTACTTC | CSVETGLAPYEQYF
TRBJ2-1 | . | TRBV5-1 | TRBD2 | TGCGCCAGCAGCTTGGGAATAGCGGGGGGGTACAATGAGCAGTTCTTC | CASSLGIAGGYNEQFF
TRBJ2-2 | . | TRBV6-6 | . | TGTGCCAGCAGCGCCTCGACATCCACCGGGGAGCTGTTTTTT | CASSASTSTGELFF
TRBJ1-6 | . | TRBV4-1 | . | TGCGCCAGCAGCCCGGTGCGAGGGGGGCGGAATTCACCCCTCCACTTT | CASSPVRGGRNSPLHF
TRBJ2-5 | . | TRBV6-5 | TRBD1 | TGTGCCAGCAGGGACAGGGGAAAGACCCAGTACTTC | CASRDRGKTQYF
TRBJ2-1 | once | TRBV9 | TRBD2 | TGTGCCAGCAGCGTAGCTAGTGGGGGGGTTGAGCAGTTCTTC | CASSVASGGVEQFF
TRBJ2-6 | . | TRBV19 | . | TGTGCCAGTAGTAATCCAGGACCCTCTGGGGCCAACGTCCTGACTTTC | CASSNPGPSGANVLTF
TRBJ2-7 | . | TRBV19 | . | TGTGCCAGTAGTAGCGGCTCCTACGAGCAGTACTTC | CASSSGSYEQYF
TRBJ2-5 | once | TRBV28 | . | TGTGCCAGCAGTCGGGTGGAACAAGAGACCCAGTACTTC | CASSRVEQETQYF
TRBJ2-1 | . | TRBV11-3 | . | TGTGCCAGCAGCTTAGTGGGGGCGGGGAATGAGCAGTTCTTC | CASSLVGAGNEQFF
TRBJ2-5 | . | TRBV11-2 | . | TGTGCCAGCAGCCCCACAGGGAGGGCAGAGACCCAGTACTTC | CASSPTGRAETQYF
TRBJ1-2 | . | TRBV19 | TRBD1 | TGTGCCAGTAGTACCCGACAGGGGAGGTATGGCTACACCTTC | CASSTRQGRYGYTF
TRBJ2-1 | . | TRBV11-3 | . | TGTGCCAGCAGCTTAGATCTGGGGCCCCCTGGGGATGAGCAGTTCTTC | CASSLDLGPPGDEQFF
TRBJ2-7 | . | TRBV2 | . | TGTGCCAGCAGAGTTCAAGTCTACGAGCAGTACTTC | CASRVQVYEQYF
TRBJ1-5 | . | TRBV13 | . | TGTGCCAGCAGCAGAGGCGCTGCGGAACCCCAGCATTTT | CASSRGAAEPQHF
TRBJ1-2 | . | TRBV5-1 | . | TGCGCCAGCAGCTTGGTGCCAGACGACTATGGCTACACCTTC | CASSLVPDDYGYTF
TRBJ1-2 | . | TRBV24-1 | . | TGTGCCACCAGTGACCCCAAAGGGTTCGCCTATGGCTACACCTTC | CATSDPKGFAYGYTF
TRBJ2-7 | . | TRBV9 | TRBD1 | TGTGCCAGCAGCGTAGGAGGGGGCACCTACGAGCAGTACTTC | CASSVGGGTYEQYF
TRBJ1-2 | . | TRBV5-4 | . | TGTGCCAGCAGCTTGGCCCTGGGAGCAGGCTACACCTTC | CASSLALGAGYTF
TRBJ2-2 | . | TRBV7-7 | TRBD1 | TGTGCCAGCAGCATAAGGACAGGGTACACCGGGGAGCTGTTTTTT | CASSIRTGYTGELFF
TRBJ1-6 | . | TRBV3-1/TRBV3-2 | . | TGTGCCAGCAGCCAGGGCAGCCGTTGGGAAGAAAATTCACCCCTCCACTTT | CASSQGSRWEENSPLHF
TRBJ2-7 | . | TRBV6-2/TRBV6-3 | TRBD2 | TGTGCCAGCAGTTACGCCGATGCGCGGGGGTTCGAGCAGTACTTC | CASSYADARGFEQYF
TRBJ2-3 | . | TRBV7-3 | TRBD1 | TGTGCCAGCAGCTTAAGGACAGGGGATAGCACAGATACGCAGTATTTT | CASSLRTGDSTDTQYF
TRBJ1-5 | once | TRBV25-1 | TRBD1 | TGTGCCAGCAGTGGCCGGACAGGGAAAAGCAATCAGCCCCAGCATTTT | CASSGRTGKSNQPQHF
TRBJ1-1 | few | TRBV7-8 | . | TGTGCCAGCAGCGACCCCGGGTGGCCTGAAGCTTTCTTT | CASSDPGWPEAFF
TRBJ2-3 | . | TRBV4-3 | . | TGCGCCAGCAGCCAAGATCTGAATACGCAGTATTTT | CASSQDLNTQYF
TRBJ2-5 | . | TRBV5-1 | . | TGCGCCAGCAGCTTAGGGGAGCAAGAGACCCAGTACTTC | CASSLGEQETQYF
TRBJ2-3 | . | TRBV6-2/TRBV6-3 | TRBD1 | TGTGCCAGCAGTTACAGTCCGGGACAGGGGGCAGATACGCAGTATTTT | CASSYSPGQGADTQYF
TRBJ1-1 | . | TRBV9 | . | TGTGCCAGCAGCGCCCTCGACAGCCTGAACACTGAAGCTTTCTTT | CASSALDSLNTEAFF
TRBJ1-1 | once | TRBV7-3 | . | TGTGCCAGCAGCTTAACAGGGGAGAGAGCTTTCTTT | CASSLTGERAFF
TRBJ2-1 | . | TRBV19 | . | TGTGCCAGTAGTTTAGCTGTGAATGAGCAGTTCTTC | CASSLAVNEQFF
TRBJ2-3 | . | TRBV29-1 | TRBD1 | TGCAGCGCCCCCTCCAGGGGGGATACGCAGTATTTT | CSAPSRGDTQYF
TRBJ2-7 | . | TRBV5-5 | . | TGTGCCAGCAGCTTGGGTCTTTTGTACGAGCAGTACTTC | CASSLGLLYEQYF
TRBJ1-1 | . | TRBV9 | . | TGTGCCAGCAGCGTAGGCCCCCACGATGAAGCTTTCTTT | CASSVGPHDEAFF
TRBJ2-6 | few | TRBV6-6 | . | TGTGCCAGCAGGTCAGGGCTTGAGAAGGCCAACGTCCTGACTTTC | CASRSGLEKANVLTF
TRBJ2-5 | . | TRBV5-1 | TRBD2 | TGCGCCAGCAGCTTGCGGCGGGGGGGAGAGACCCAGTACTTC | CASSLRRGGETQYF